This T cell receptor beta chain was found in a study of T-cell reconstitution after alpha-beta-depleted transplantation in children. General study findings and limits: Diversity and T-cell counts at one year after transplant derived mostly from new T cells.

The CDR3 has 14 amino acids. V shed 7 bases and J 4 bases; nucleotides not matched to a gene: 4. CDR1 and CDR2 (germline): ENHRY, SYGVKD. This sample's TCRbeta library carried unique molecular identifier barcodes. TCRdb fed the PCR reads into MiXCR, producing one record per CDR3 protein. The sample contains approximately 250,000 distinct CDR3 sequences, roughly 24% of which appear only once. This clonotype showed up many times. The antigen remains undetermined. The TCR sequence derives from a girl aged 2 to 10 with Fanconi anemia, due to receive a stem cell transplant. Sequencing was performed on PBMCs, taken before TCRalphabeta/CD19-depleted stem cell transplant. The chain carries TRBV10-3 and TRBJ2-1; 10 bases agree with TRBD2. CDR3 DNA sequence: TGTGCCATCAAGCGGACTAGCGGTTACAATGAGCAGTTCTTC. Its translation: CAIKRTSGYNEQFF.